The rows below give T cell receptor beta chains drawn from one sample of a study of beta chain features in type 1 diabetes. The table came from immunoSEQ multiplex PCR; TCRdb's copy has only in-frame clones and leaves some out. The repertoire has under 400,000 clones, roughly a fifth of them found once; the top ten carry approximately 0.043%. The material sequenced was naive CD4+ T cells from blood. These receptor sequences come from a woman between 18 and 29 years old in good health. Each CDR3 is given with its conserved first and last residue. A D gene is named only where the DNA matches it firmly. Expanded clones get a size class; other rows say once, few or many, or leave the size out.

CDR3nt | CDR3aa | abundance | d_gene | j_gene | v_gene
TGCAGCGTTGATTCCGGTTGGAGGAAGGGAACTAGCACAGATACGCAGTATTTT | CSVDSGWRKGTSTDTQYF | - | - | TRBJ2-3 | TRBV29-1
TGTGCCAGTGGGTTAAGAGGAGAGACCCAGTACTTC | CASGLRGETQYF | few | - | TRBJ2-5 | TRBV19
TGTGCCAGCAGTGGACAGGGGGCGAACTATGGCTACACCTTC | CASSGQGANYGYTF | - | TRBD1 | TRBJ1-2 | TRBV25-1
TGTGCCTGGACAGGGTATGACGAGCAGTACTTC | CAWTGYDEQYF | - | - | TRBJ2-7 | TRBV30
TGCGCCAGCAGCTTGGGACAGCTCAATGAGCAGTTCTTC | CASSLGQLNEQFF | - | - | TRBJ2-1 | TRBV5-1
TGTGCCAGCAGCCCGACGGGGCGGGGGAGCACAGATACGCAGTATTTT | CASSPTGRGSTDTQYF | - | TRBD2 | TRBJ2-3 | TRBV5-4
TGCGCCAGCAGCCAAGGGGACAGAGACTATGGCTACACCTTC | CASSQGDRDYGYTF | - | TRBD1 | TRBJ1-2 | TRBV4-1
TGTGCCAGCACCTTGTCGTCCAAGGGGAGCTACACCTTC | CASTLSSKGSYTF | - | - | TRBJ1-2 | TRBV6-6
TGTGCCAGCAGCGTTCGACAGGGTGGCGATTCACCCCTCCACTTT | CASSVRQGGDSPLHF | few | TRBD1 | TRBJ1-6 | TRBV9
TGTGCCAGCAGTAACAGGGTTAGCAATCAGCCCCAGCATTTT | CASSNRVSNQPQHF | few | - | TRBJ1-5 | TRBV25-1
TGTGCCAGCAGCCTTTACGGACAGGGAGTCATAGCCCAGTACTTC | CASSLYGQGVIAQYF | - | TRBD1 | TRBJ2-5 | TRBV7-2
TGTGCCACGAAGGGACAGGCCGGAGGGAATGAGCAGTTCTTC | CATKGQAGGNEQFF | - | TRBD1 | TRBJ2-1 | TRBV19
TGCGCCAGCAGCTTGGATGGTGCGGGGGCCAACATTCAGTACTTC | CASSLDGAGANIQYF | - | - | TRBJ2-4 | TRBV5-1
TGCGCCAGCGCCCCAGGGGGGAACACCGGGGAGCTGTTTTTT | CASAPGGNTGELFF | - | TRBD1 | TRBJ2-2 | TRBV5-1
TGTGCCAGCAGCCCCCAGCGGCGGGAGACCCAGTACTTC | CASSPQRRETQYF | - | - | TRBJ2-5 | TRBV7-9
TGTGCCAGTAGTATAGAGCTATTCAGGGGGCGCGACTATGGCTACACCTTC | CASSIELFRGRDYGYTF | - | TRBD1 | TRBJ1-2 | TRBV19
TGTGCCTGGAGTGAGGCGGGGACCTCTCGTGGAATAAACACCTTC | CAWSEAGTSRGINTF | - | - | TRBJ1-2 | TRBV30
TGTGCCTGGAGAAAGTTAGTAGGCGGAGGGGATGGCTACACCTTC | CAWRKLVGGGDGYTF | - | - | TRBJ1-2 | TRBV30
TGTGCCAGCGCCTCAGGCAGAAGTTCCTACGAGCAGTACTTC | CASASGRSSYEQYF | - | - | TRBJ2-7 | TRBV2
TGTGCCTGGAGTGTATCGGGACAGGGGTTTGAAAAACTGTTTTTT | CAWSVSGQGFEKLFF | - | TRBD1 | TRBJ1-4 | TRBV30
TGTGCCAGCAGCACCGGACAGGGTGATAATTCACCCCTCCACTTT | CASSTGQGDNSPLHF | - | TRBD1 | TRBJ1-6 | TRBV5-4